The rows below give T cell receptor beta chains drawn from one sample of a study of blood T cell repertoires in COVID-19. Sequencing was performed with immunoSEQ multiplex PCR; in TCRdb, only in-frame clones are kept and a portion is missing. Here the sample spans about 170,000 clones, 88% being singletons. Sequencing was performed on peripheral blood. The receptors were gathered from a man aged 50 to 59 who had recovered from COVID-19. The conserved cysteine and the conserved F or W are not part of the CDR3 here. The order of the fields is V gene, CDR3 protein.

TRBV27	ASSSPGRGGAGRGIQY
TRBV5-1	ASSLGGGAPSNQPQH
TRBV19	ASSMSGTSGSNEQF
TRBV4-3	ASSQVGGGGTGANVLT
TRBV12-5	ASGPGTTSYNEQF
TRBV28	ASSLSGQGFVTDTQY
TRBV6-2/TRBV6-3	ASSWDRVTGELF
TRBV7-2	ASSLGFWNGESYEQY
TRBV7-2	ASSLARQNTEAF
TRBV5-4	ASRGGTGRIGYT
TRBV19	ASSIYKNTGELF
TRBV6-5	AIQQPDRGLYEQY
TRBV6-1	ASSARTGAGDTEAF
TRBV5-5	ASSSGRQGINTEAF
TRBV21-1	ASSKGGTSGFYTEQF
TRBV21-1	ASSLLRDREKGNEQY
TRBV6-4	ASSSGLTNEQF
TRBV5-1	ASSYGTGGQETQY
TRBV21-1	ASRSYRGGPNYGYT
TRBV6-5	ASTFDTGAGELF
TRBV2	ASSEMRVSNYGYT
TRBV6-2/TRBV6-3	ASSAGGGGENIQY
TRBV11-1	ASSTRTGENYGYT
TRBV9	ASSVDNRVYEQY
TRBV7-2	ASSPDSYQETQY
TRBV18	ASSYTGPNTGELF
TRBV15	ATSRGRGTAQSGSPYNEQF
TRBV19	ASSLDRVHGYT
TRBV7-2	ASSLPDRGPTIY
TRBV7-2	ASSFGLAGGLLRNEQF
TRBV6-2/TRBV6-3	ASSHTGYEQY
TRBV7-2	ASSPAGVSYNEQF
TRBV19	ASSKSSSGRALDTQY
TRBV19	ATRTGIGSTDTQY
TRBV19	ASSIVHRTRRSEQY
TRBV27	ASRSDSSHEQY
TRBV5-1	ASSSAGNEQF
TRBV2	ASSDPWGRGVDYEQY
TRBV7-9	ASSPLDRGNTEAF
TRBV6-5	ASRLAGVGDTQY
TRBV19	ASSIQGFNEQF
TRBV6-1	ASSEALPSSGYT
TRBV7-9	ASIRGDADTQY
TRBV4-3	ASSQDLGRGDTEAF